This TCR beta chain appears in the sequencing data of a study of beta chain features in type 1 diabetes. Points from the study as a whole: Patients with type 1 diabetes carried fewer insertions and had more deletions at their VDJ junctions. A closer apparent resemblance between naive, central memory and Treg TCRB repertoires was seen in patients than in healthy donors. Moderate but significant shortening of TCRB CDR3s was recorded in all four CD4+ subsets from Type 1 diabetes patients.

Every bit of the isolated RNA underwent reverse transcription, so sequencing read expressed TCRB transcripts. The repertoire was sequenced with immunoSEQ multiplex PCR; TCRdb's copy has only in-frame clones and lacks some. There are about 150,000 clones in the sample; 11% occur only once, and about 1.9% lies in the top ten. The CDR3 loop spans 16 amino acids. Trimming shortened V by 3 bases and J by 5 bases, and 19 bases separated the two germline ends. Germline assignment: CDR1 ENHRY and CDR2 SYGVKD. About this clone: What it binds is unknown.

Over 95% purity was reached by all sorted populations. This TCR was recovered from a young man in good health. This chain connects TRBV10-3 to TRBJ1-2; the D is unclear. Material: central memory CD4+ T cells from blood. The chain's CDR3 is CAISDPRRQDGYGYTF. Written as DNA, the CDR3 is TGTGCCATCAGTGATCCCCGCCGACAAGACGGGTATGGCTACACCTTC.